This T cell receptor beta chain was captured in a study of response to subunit inactivated influenza vaccine. The study's findings and limits: Few additional T cells are recruited per seasonal influenza vaccination, authors suggested.

TCRdb re-called the RT-PCR reads with MiXCR, one entry per CDR3 protein. The sample has some 480,000 distinct CDR3 sequences, around 9.9% seen once. The germline gives CDR1 SGHRS, CDR2 YFSETQ. J gave up 1 base and V 4 bases, and 7 bases lay outside the gene matches. The CDR3 length is 16 residues. This clonotype was recorded a few times. Its antigen is still unknown. This chain uses TRBV5-1 with TRBJ2-3; 9 nucleotides agree with TRBD1. This sequence originates from a man in his forties or fifties who received an inactivated influenza vaccine. The sequenced sample was PBMCs from blood, obtained about 40 days after vaccination. The CDR3: CASSDLDRGRTDTQYF. The CDR3 bases are TGCGCCAGCAGCGACCTGGACAGGGGCCGCACAGATACGCAGTATTTT.